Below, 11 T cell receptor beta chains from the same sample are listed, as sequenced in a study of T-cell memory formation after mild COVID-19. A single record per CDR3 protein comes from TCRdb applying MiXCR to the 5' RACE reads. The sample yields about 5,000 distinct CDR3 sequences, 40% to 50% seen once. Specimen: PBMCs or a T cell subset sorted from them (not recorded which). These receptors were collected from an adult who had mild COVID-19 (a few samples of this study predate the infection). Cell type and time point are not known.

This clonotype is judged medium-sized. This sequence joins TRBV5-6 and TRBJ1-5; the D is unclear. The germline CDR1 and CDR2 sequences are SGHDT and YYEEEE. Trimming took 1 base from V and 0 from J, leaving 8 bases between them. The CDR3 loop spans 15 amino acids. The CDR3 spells CASSLWTYSNQPQHF. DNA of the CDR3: TGTGCCAGCAGCTTGTGGACTTATAGCAATCAGCCCCAGCATTTT.

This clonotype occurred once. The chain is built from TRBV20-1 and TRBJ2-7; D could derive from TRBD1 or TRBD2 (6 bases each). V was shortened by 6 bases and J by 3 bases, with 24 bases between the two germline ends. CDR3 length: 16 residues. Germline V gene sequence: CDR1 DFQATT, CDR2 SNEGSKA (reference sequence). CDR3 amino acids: CSASPLDGGQSYEQYF. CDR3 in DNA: TGCAGTGCGAGCCCCTTGGATGGGGGGCAAAGCTACGAGCAGTACTTC.

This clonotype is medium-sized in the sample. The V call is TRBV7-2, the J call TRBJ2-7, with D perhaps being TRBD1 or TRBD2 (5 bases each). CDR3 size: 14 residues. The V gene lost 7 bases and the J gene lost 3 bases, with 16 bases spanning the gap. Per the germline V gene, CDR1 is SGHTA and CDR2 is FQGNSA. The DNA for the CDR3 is TGTGCCAGCAACTTTGGACTCGACAGCTACGAGCAGTACTTC. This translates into CASNFGLDSYEQYF.

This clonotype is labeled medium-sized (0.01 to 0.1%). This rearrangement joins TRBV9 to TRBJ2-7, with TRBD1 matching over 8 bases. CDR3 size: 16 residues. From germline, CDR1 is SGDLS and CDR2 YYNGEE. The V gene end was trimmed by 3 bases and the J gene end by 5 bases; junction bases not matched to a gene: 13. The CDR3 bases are TGTGCCAGCAGCGCATCCACGGACAGGGTTGAAAACGAGCAGTACTTC. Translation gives CASSASTDRVENEQYF.

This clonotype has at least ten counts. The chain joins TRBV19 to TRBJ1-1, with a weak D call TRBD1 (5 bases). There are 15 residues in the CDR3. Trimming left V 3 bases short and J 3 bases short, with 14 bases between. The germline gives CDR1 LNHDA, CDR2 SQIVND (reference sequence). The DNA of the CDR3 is TGTGCCAGTAGTATCCTCGACGGGGGAGACACTGAAGCTTTCTTT. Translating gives CASSILDGGDTEAFF. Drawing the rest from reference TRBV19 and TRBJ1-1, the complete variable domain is DGGITQSPKYLFRKEGQNVTLSCEQNLNHDAMYWYRQDPGQGLRLIYYSQIVNDFQKGDIAEGYSVSREKKESFPLTVTSAQKNPTAFYLCASSILDGGDTEAFFGQGTRLTVV.

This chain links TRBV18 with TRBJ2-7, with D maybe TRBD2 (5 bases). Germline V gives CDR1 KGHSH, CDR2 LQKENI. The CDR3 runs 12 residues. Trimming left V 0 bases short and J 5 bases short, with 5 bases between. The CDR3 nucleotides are TGTGCCAGCTCACCACCGACTAACGAGCAGTACTTC. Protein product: CASSPPTNEQYF.

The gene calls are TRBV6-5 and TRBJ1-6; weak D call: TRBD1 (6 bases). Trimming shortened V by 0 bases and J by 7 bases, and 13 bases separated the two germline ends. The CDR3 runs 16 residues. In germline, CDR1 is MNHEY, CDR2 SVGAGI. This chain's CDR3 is CASSYSMSQGNSPLHF. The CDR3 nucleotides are TGTGCCAGCAGTTACTCGATGTCGCAGGGGAATTCACCCCTCCACTTT.

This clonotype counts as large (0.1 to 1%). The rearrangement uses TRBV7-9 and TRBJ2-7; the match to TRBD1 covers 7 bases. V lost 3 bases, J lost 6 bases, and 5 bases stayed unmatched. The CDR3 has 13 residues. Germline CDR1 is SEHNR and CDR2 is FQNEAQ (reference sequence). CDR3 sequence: CASSLTGSIEQYF. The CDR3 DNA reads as TGTGCCAGCAGCTTGACAGGGAGCATCGAGCAGTACTTC. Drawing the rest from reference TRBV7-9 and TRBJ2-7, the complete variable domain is DTGVSQNPRHKITKRGQNVTFRCDPISEHNRLYWYRQTLGQGPEFLTYFQNEAQLEKSRLLSDRFSAERPKGSFSTLEIQRTEQGDSAMYLCASSLTGSIEQYFGPGTRLTVT.

This CDR3 is CASSVAGGPSFLEFF. The CDR3 DNA is TGTGCCAGCAGCGTAGCGGGGGGGCCATCCTTTCTGGAGTTCTTC. The chain joins TRBV7-3 to TRBJ2-1, with 11 nucleotides matching TRBD2. Germline assignment: CDR1 SGHTA and CDR2 FQGTGA. The CDR3 has 15 amino acids. The trim removed 5 bases at V and 14 bases at J, leaving 14 bases unmatched.

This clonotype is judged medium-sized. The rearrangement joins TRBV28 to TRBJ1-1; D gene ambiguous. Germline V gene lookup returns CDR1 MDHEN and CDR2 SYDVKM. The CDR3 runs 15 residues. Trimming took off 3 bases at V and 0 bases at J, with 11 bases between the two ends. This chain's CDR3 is CASSFGLSMNTEAFF. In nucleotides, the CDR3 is TGTGCCAGCAGTTTCGGTCTCTCCATGAACACTGAAGCTTTCTTT.

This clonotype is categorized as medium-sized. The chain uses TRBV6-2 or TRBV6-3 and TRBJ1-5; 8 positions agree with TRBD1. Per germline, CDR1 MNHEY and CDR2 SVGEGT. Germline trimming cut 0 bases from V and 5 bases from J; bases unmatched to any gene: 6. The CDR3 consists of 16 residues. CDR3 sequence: CASSYSGTGSDQPQHF. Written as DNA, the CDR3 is TGTGCCAGCAGTTACTCCGGGACAGGCTCCGATCAGCCCCAGCATTTT.